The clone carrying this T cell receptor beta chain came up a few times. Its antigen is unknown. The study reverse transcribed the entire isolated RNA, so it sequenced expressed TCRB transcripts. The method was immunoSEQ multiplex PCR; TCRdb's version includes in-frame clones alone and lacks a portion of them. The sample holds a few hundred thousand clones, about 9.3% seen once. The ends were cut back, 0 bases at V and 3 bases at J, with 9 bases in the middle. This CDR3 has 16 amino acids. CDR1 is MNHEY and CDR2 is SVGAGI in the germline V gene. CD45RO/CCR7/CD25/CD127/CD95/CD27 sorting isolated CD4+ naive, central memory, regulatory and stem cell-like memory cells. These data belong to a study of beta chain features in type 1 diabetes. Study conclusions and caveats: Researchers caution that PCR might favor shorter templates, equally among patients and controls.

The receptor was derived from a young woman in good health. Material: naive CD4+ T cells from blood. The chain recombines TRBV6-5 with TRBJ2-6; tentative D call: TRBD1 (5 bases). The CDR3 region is CASSYSPGYGANVLTF. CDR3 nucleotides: TGTGCCAGCAGTTACTCACCAGGGTATGGGGCCAACGTCCTGACTTTC.